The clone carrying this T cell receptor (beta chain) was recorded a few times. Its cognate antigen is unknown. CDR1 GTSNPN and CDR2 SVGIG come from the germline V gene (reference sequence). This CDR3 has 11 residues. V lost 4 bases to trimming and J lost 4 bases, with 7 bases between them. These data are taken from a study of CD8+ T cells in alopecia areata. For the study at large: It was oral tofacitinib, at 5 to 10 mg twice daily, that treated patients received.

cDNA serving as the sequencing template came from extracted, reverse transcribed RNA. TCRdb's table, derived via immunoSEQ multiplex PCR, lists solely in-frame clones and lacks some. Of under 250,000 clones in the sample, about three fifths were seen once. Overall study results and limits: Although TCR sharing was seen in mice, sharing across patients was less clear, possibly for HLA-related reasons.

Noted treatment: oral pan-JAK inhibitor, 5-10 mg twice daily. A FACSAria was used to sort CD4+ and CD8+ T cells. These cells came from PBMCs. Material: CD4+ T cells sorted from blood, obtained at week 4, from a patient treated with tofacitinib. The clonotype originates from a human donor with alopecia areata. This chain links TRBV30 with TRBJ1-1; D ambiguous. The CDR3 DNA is TGTGCCTGGACAGGTCTCACTGAAGCTTTCTTT. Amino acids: CAWTGLTEAFF.